Each of the 20 T cell receptor beta chains below was sequenced from the same sample in a study of radiation and T cells in renal cell carcinoma. Time point specified: blood 2 weeks post-SBRT. Treatment indicated: 15 Gy SBRT to primary tumor, nephrectomy 4 weeks later. Some clones are missing from TCRdb's copy, which holds only in-frame ones; the method was immunoSEQ multiplex PCR. The data contain some 75,000 clones, 82% of them singletons. The sample here was blood, taken from a patient whose treatment included radiotherapy and nephrectomy. The receptor source for this set is a man in his 60s with renal cell carcinoma.

The chain carries TRBV9 and TRBJ2-5; perhaps TRBD2 as D (6 bases). CDR1 and CDR2 from the germline V gene are SGDLS and YYNGEE. This CDR3 is built from 15 residues. The V and J ends lost 2 bases and 2 bases respectively, with 13 bases between them. The CDR3 DNA is TGTGCCAGCAGCGTCACGGGAGTGGGTCAAGAGACCCAGTACTTC. This sequence encodes CASSVTGVGQETQYF. Combining the CDR3 with reference TRBV9 and TRBJ2-5 gives the whole variable domain DSGVTQTPKHLITATGQRVTLRCSPRSGDLSVYWYQQSLDQGLQFLIQYYNGEERAKGNILERFSAQQFPDLHSELNLSSLELGDSALYFCASSVTGVGQETQYFGPGTRLLVL.

This sequence joins TRBV29-1 and TRBJ2-5, with 8 bases fitting TRBD2. Germline V gives CDR1 SQVTM, CDR2 ANQGSEA. CDR3 length: 13 amino acids. With V trimmed by 2 bases and J by 3 bases, 2 bases remained unmatched. CDR3 DNA sequence: TGCAGCGTTGAAAAGGGACTAGAAGAGACCCAGTACTTC. Translation gives CSVEKGLEETQYF.

CDR3 in amino acids: CASSLAGRSSYEQYF. DNA for the CDR3: TGTGCCAGCAGCTTAGCAGGGCGGTCTTCCTACGAGCAGTACTTC. This sequence joins TRBV7-2 and TRBJ2-7; D is uncertain. V lost 0 bases and J 1 base, leaving 10 bases between the germline ends. The CDR3 consists of 15 residues. Germline-derived CDR1 and CDR2 are SGHTA and FQGNSA. Full variable domain (missing parts from reference TRBV7-2 and TRBJ2-7): GAGVSQSPSNKVTEKGKDVELRCDPISGHTALYWYRQSLGQGLEFLIYFQGNSAPDKSGLPSDRFSAERTGGSVSTLTIQRTQQEDSAVYLCASSLAGRSSYEQYFGPGTRLTVT.

This clone is a singleton in its sample. This chain joins TRBV18 and TRBJ2-7; 9 positions match TRBD1. V lost 4 bases, J lost 0 bases, and 7 bases stayed unmatched. CDR1 is KGHSH, CDR2 LQKENI, per germline. The CDR3 has 16 residues. CDR3 nucleotide sequence: TGTGCCAGCTCACGCACCTCGGGACAGGGCTCCTACGAGCAGTACTTC. Its protein is CASSRTSGQGSYEQYF. The variable domain in full, completed from reference TRBV18 and TRBJ2-7, reads NAGVMQNPRHLVRRRGQEARLRCSPMKGHSHVYWYRQLPEEGLKFMVYLQKENIIDESGMPKERFSAEFPKEGPSILRIQQVVRGDSAAYFCASSRTSGQGSYEQYFGPGTRLTVT.

This chain links TRBV2 with TRBJ2-5; D may match TRBD1 or TRBD2 (5 bases each). Trimming took off 11 bases at V and 4 bases at J, with 11 bases between the two ends. This CDR3 comprises 11 residues. Germline-derived CDR1 and CDR2 are SNHLY and FYNNEI. The chain's CDR3 is CAGQAVETQYF. DNA for the CDR3: TGTGCCGGACAAGCGGTAGAGACCCAGTACTTC.

This clone was counted once. The chain recombines TRBV18 with TRBJ2-7; 7 bases align to TRBD1. CDR1 and CDR2 (germline): KGHSH, LQKENI. The CDR3 totals 14 residues. The V and J ends lost 4 bases and 1 base, in that order; junction bases with no gene match: 4. CDR3 protein: CASSQDRVSYEQYF. The CDR3 coding sequence is TGTGCCAGCTCACAAGACAGGGTGTCCTACGAGCAGTACTTC.

The chain uses TRBV11-2 and TRBJ2-7; 7 bases fit TRBD2. Germline lookup yields CDR1 SGHAT and CDR2 FQNNGV. This CDR3 comprises 15 residues. V shed 5 bases and J 0 bases; nucleotides not matched to a gene: 7. The CDR3 spells CASSDGRTFSYEQYF. The CDR3 nucleotides are TGTGCCAGCAGCGACGGGAGGACTTTCTCCTACGAGCAGTACTTC. Drawing the rest from reference TRBV11-2 and TRBJ2-7, the complete variable domain is EAGVAQSPRYKIIEKRQSVAFWCNPISGHATLYWYQQILGQGPKLLIQFQNNGVVDDSQLPKDRFSAERLKGVDSTLKIQPAKLEDSAVYLCASSDGRTFSYEQYFGPGTRLTVT.

The rearrangement links TRBV19 to TRBJ2-7, with TRBD2 matching over 11 bases. The V gene's germline CDR1 is LNHDA and CDR2 SQIVND (reference sequence). Trimming removed 1 base from V and 0 bases from J; junction bases left unmatched: 8. CDR3 length: 18 amino acids. CDR3 loop: CASSIATSGSHTSYEQYF. The CDR3 nucleotides are TGTGCCAGTAGTATAGCCACTAGCGGGAGCCATACCTCCTACGAGCAGTACTTC.

The genes are TRBV5-4 and TRBJ2-7; 10 bases map to TRBD1. V trimming: 4 bases; J trimming: 7 bases; junction bases outside the gene matches: 5. The CDR3 has 13 amino acids. Germline V gene data show CDR1 as SGHNT and CDR2 as YYREEE (reference sequence). CDR3 DNA sequence: TGTGCCAGCAGCCCTGACAGGGGGCGGGAGCAGTACTTC. Translated: CASSPDRGREQYF. The full variable domain, with the rest looked up from reference TRBV5-4 and TRBJ2-7, is ETGVTQSPTHLIKTRGQQVTLRCSSQSGHNTVSWYQQALGQGPQFIFQYYREEENGRGNFPPRFSGLQFPNYSSELNVNALELDDSALYLCASSPDRGREQYFGPGTRLTVT.

J is TRBJ1-1 and V is TRBV29-1; the D is unclear. V was clipped by 3 bases and J by 1 base, with 12 bases between them. Germline V gene sequence: CDR1 SQVTM, CDR2 ANQGSEA. The CDR3 consists of 14 residues. This CDR3 is CSVEVASTNTEAFF. CDR3 bases: TGCAGCGTTGAGGTGGCCAGTACGAACACTGAAGCTTTCTTT.

This clone was observed a few times. This chain joins TRBV6-5 and TRBJ2-1; perhaps TRBD2 as D (5 bases). Trimming removed 3 bases at V and 2 bases at J, with 14 bases between. The CDR3 is made up of 16 amino acids. Germline values: CDR1 MNHEY, CDR2 SVGAGI. Written as DNA, the CDR3 is TGTGCCAGCAGTTATTCGGCTAGAGGGCCCTACAATGAGCAGTTCTTC. It encodes CASSYSARGPYNEQFF.

V usage is TRBV25-1 and J usage is TRBJ2-3; 10 bases fit TRBD2. The CDR3 is made up of 14 amino acids. V was pared by 9 bases and J by 2 bases, with 5 bases of the junction left unmatched. The germline CDR1 and CDR2 sequences are MGHDK and SYGVNS. CDR3 residues: CASQLAGPTDTQYF. The CDR3 bases are TGTGCCAGTCAACTAGCGGGACCCACAGATACGCAGTATTTT.

The chain has TRBV4-1 and TRBJ2-5; D ambiguous. The end of the DNA aligns better with TRBJ2-7, so the J call may be wrong. CDR1 MGHRA and CDR2 YSYEKL come from the germline V gene. The CDR3 consists of 14 residues. CDR3 nucleotides: TGCGCCAGCAGCCCGGAACCTAGGGTTAACGAGCAGTACTTC. Its protein product is CASSPEPRVNEQYF.

The chain uses TRBV5-6 and TRBJ2-7; D not certain. The CDR3 has 14 residues. V was shortened by 2 bases and J by 0 bases, with 9 bases between the two germline ends. Germline V lookup: CDR1 SGHDT, CDR2 YYEEEE. The CDR3 DNA reads TGTGCCAGCAGCTTAGGGCCCTCCTCCTACGAGCAGTACTTC. Translated, it gives CASSLGPSSYEQYF.

This chain connects TRBV2 to TRBJ1-4; tentative D call: TRBD1 (5 bases). Deletions cut 2 bases from V and 5 bases from J, with 12 bases between. CDR1 is SNHLY and CDR2 is FYNNEI in the germline V gene. There are 15 residues in the CDR3. CDR3 coding DNA: TGTGCCAGCAGTGAACAACAGGTCCCGAATGAAAAACTGTTTTTT. It encodes CASSEQQVPNEKLFF.

The chain joins TRBV5-5 to TRBJ2-7; TRBD2 is a possible D gene (6 bases). Germline assignment: CDR1 SGHKS and CDR2 YYEKEE (reference sequence). The germline V and J ends were trimmed by 0 bases and 2 bases, with 12 bases remaining between them. The CDR3 is 15 residues long. CDR3 protein: CASSLGPGAAYEQYF. The CDR3 nucleotides read TGTGCCAGCAGCTTGGGGCCGGGAGCTGCCTACGAGCAGTACTTC.

This clone was detected once. CDR3 amino acids: CASRTGTSGRNEQFF. CDR3 bases: TGCGCCAGCAGGACAGGGACTAGCGGTCGCAATGAGCAGTTCTTC. The chain couples TRBV5-1 to TRBJ2-1; 11 bases are shared with TRBD2. The CDR3 contains 15 residues. Trimming took 5 bases from V and 6 from J; bases not matched to a gene: 7. Looked up from germline, CDR1 is SGHRS and CDR2 is YFSETQ.

V gene TRBV6-5 combines with J gene TRBJ1-5, with 10 bases that match TRBD1. The J segment lost 4 bases and the V segment lost 5 bases, leaving 5 bases of the junction unmatched. The CDR3 has 15 residues. Germline assignment: CDR1 MNHEY and CDR2 SVGAGI. CDR3 sequence (DNA): TGTGCCAGCAGTCGAGGACAGGGGGGGAATCAGCCCCAGCATTTT. This codes for CASSRGQGGNQPQHF.

V gene TRBV19 combines with J gene TRBJ2-1, with D possibly being TRBD1 or TRBD2 (5 bases each). The germline CDR1 and CDR2 sequences are LNHDA and SQIVND (reference sequence). V lost 5 bases to trimming and J lost 6 bases, with 20 bases between them. This CDR3 comprises 16 residues. The CDR3 loop reads CASSATGTRSPNEQFF. CDR3 coding DNA: TGTGCCAGTAGTGCTACCGGGACCCGCAGTCCCAATGAGCAGTTCTTC.

This clone appeared a few times. The V call is TRBV27, the J call TRBJ2-7; a possible D gene is TRBD1 (5 bases). The germline V gene has CDR1 MNHEY and CDR2 SMNVEV (reference sequence). Trimming cost V 3 bases and J 3 bases, with 18 bases left between them. The CDR3 covers 16 residues. For the CDR3, the DNA is TGTGCCAGCAGTTTGCAAGGGGCCACCGTCCTCTACGAGCAGTACTTC. It yields the protein CASSLQGATVLYEQYF.